This T cell receptor (beta chain) was documented in a study of blood T cell repertoires in COVID-19. Study summary: Collection of acute and convalescent COVID-19 samples took place in the United States, Italy and Spain. In each case, the material was cDNA or gDNA derived from T cells, B-cell-depleted T cells, or PBMCs.

How the authors handled the data: Estimated nucleated cell counts came from reference gene primer amplification. Profiled with immunoSEQ multiplex PCR; TCRdb holds only in-frame clones, not every one. V and J calls and clone size are those listed in that table; D and trimming were worked out from the DNA. This sample carries approximately 90,000 clones, around 85% of them seen once, and the ten largest clones take roughly 25%. The sequence derives from a man older than 75 with active or convalescent COVID-19. Sequenced sample: peripheral blood.

CDR3 coding DNA: TGTGCCAGCAGTTTATCGAGAGGGTTTCAGCCCCAGCATTTT. It yields the protein CASSLSRGFQPQHF. The chain couples TRBV27 to TRBJ1-5, with D hard to call. V lost 0 bases to trimming and J lost 6 bases, with 9 bases between them. The CDR3 is made up of 14 amino acids. Looked up from germline, CDR1 is MNHEY and CDR2 is SMNVEV (reference sequence).